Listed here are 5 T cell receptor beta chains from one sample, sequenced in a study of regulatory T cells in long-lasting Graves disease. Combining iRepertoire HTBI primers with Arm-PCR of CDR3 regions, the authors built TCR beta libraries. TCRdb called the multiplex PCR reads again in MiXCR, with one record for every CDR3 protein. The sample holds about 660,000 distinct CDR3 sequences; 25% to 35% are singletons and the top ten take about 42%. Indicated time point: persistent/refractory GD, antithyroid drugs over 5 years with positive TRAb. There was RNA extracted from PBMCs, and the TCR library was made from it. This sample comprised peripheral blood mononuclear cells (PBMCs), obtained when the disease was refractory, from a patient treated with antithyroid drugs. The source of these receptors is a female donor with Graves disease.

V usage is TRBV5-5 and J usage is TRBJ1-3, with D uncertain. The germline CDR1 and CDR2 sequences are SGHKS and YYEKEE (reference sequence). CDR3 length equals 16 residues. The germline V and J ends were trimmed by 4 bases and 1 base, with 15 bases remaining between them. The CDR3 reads CASSEIDIQSGNTIYF. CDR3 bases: TGTGCCAGCAGCGAGATCGACATCCAGTCTGGAAACACCATATATTTT.

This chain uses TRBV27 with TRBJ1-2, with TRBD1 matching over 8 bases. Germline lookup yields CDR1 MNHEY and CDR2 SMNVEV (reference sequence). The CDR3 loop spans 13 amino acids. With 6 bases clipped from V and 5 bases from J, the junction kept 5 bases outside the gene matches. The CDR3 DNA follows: TGTGCCAGCAGACCAGGGGGCGCTTATGGCTACACCTTC. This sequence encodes CASRPGGAYGYTF.

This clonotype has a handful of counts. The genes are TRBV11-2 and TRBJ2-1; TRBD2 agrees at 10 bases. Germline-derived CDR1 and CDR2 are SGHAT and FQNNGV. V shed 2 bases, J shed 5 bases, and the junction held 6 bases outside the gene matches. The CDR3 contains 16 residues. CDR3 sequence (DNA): TGTGCCAGCAGCTTAAATAGACTAGCGGGCGACAATGAGCAGTTCTTC. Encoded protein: CASSLNRLAGDNEQFF.

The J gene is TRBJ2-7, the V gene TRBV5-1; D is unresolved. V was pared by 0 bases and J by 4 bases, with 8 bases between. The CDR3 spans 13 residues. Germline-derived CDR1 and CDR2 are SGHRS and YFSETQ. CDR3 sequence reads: CASSLGFAYEQYF. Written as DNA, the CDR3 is TGCGCCAGCAGCTTGGGTTTTGCATACGAGCAGTACTTC.

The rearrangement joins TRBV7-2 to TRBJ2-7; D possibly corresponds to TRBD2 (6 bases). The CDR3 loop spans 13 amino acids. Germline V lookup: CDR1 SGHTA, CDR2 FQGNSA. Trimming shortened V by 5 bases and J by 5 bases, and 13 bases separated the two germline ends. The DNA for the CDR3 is TGTGCCAGCAGCCCATCGGGGGTCCACGAGCAGTACTTC. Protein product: CASSPSGVHEQYF.